The 26 T cell receptor beta chains below all came from one sample that was sequenced in a study of blood T cells in healthy people across ages (dated by TCRdb to between 2015 and 2017). Receptor libraries were prepared by 5' RACE. Instrument used: Illumina HiSeq 2500. The second PCR ran for roughly 7 to 11 cycles and used a J-beta primer mix along with a sample-barcoded 5' primer. In TCRdb, the public reads were trimmed at Q25 with fastp and aligned with MiXCR, with productive beta chains retained. Identical CDR3 protein sequences are pooled into one entry, listed with their most common genes and DNA. The sample contains about 770,000 distinct CDR3 sequences, approximately 48% of them found a single time. Roughly 18% of the sample is held by the ten biggest clonotypes. The sequencing input was blood. The receptor source for this set is a man aged 55 to 70 in good health.

This clonotype was found many times. The chain's CDR3 is CASSGTSGDTQYF. CDR3 in DNA: TGTGCCAGCAGTGGGACTAGCGGGGATACGCAGTATTTT. The V gene is TRBV2, the J gene TRBJ2-3, with 11 bases fitting TRBD2. The CDR3 is 13 residues long. Unmatched junction bases numbered 0, after V lost 4 bases and J lost 6 bases. Germline lookup yields CDR1 SNHLY and CDR2 FYNNEI.

This sequence joins TRBV12-3 or TRBV12-4 and TRBJ1-5, with 8 bases identical to TRBD1. V was pared by 6 bases and J by 4 bases, with 5 bases of the junction left unmatched. The CDR3 has 14 residues. The CDR3 nucleotides are TGTGCCAGCAGCCCGGACAGGGATAATCAGCCCCAGCATTTT. Translation gives CASSPDRDNQPQHF.

The rearrangement links TRBV9 to TRBJ2-3; perhaps TRBD1 as D (6 bases). The V gene's germline CDR1 is SGDLS and CDR2 YYNGEE. The CDR3 runs to 14 residues. V lost 1 base and J lost 5, with 11 bases in between. CDR3 region: CASSVSQGIDTQYF. The CDR3 DNA sequence: TGTGCCAGCAGCGTAAGTCAGGGGATAGATACGCAGTATTTT.

This sequence joins TRBV12-3 or TRBV12-4 and TRBJ2-1; D is ambiguous. Between the trimmed V and J ends, which lost 1 base and 0 bases, there was a span of 16 bases. This CDR3 contains 18 residues. The CDR3 here is CASSLDLAAISSYNEQFF. In DNA form, the CDR3 reads TGTGCCAGCAGTTTAGACCTGGCAGCGATAAGCTCCTACAATGAGCAGTTCTTC.

This chain joins TRBV2 and TRBJ2-2, with D perhaps matching TRBD2 (7 bases). V lost 3 bases and J 9 bases, leaving 11 bases between the germline ends. The CDR3 runs to 13 residues. The germline V gene encodes CDR1 SNHLY and CDR2 FYNNEI. In DNA, the CDR3 is TGTGCCAGCAGTGACGGGGGGCCCCGGGAGCTGTTTTTT. Translation gives CASSDGGPRELFF.

The CDR3 protein is CASSLRQDSANEQFF. The DNA for the CDR3 is TGTGCCAGCAGCTTAAGACAGGACTCGGCAAATGAGCAGTTCTTC. J is TRBJ2-1 and V is TRBV7-2; a weak D match, TRBD1 (6 bases). Looked up from germline, CDR1 is SGHTA and CDR2 is FQGNSA. This CDR3 is 15 amino acids long. V lost 2 bases and J lost 7, with 15 bases in between.

J is TRBJ1-4 and V is TRBV4-1, with D possibly matching TRBD1 (5 bases). The CDR3 runs 17 residues. Germline CDR1 MGHRA, CDR2 YSYEKL. The V end was cut by 3 bases, the J end by 3 bases, with 17 bases between. The CDR3 loop is CASSQEGTVAANEKLFF. CDR3 bases: TGCGCCAGCAGCCAGGAAGGGACTGTGGCGGCTAATGAAAAACTGTTTTTT.

This clonotype was counted a few times. V is TRBV7-2 and J is TRBJ2-5; D remains ambiguous. V was trimmed by 5 bases and J by 5 bases, leaving 15 bases between them. Germline assignment: CDR1 SGHTA and CDR2 FQGNSA. The CDR3 runs to 14 residues. The CDR3 sequence: CASSEEDPGETQYF. The CDR3 DNA follows: TGTGCCAGCAGCGAAGAAGACCCTGGGGAGACCCAGTACTTC.

The J gene is TRBJ2-1, the V gene TRBV5-1, with TRBD2 matching over 9 bases. TRBJ2-7 matches the DNA end more closely, so the J call is doubtful. Per the germline V gene, CDR1 is SGHRS and CDR2 is YFSETQ. The CDR3 sequence is 15 residues long. CDR3 sequence (DNA): TGCGCCAGCAGATGGACTAGCGAGGGCTACAATGAGCAGTACTTC. This sequence encodes CASRWTSEGYNEQYF.

The chain combines TRBV5-6 with TRBJ2-1, with D possibly TRBD2 on 5 matching bases. Between the trimmed V and J ends, which lost 0 bases and 0 bases, there was a span of 13 bases. The length of the CDR3 is 17 residues. The germline V gene encodes CDR1 SGHDT and CDR2 YYEEEE. This chain's CDR3 is CASSLGSATGSYNEQFF. CDR3 in DNA: TGTGCCAGCAGCTTGGGTAGCGCGACCGGCTCCTACAATGAGCAGTTCTTC.

This clonotype was recorded a few times. V gene TRBV5-1 combines with J gene TRBJ2-4, with 8 positions matching TRBD2. The J call may be mistaken, given a closer DNA end match to TRBJ2-7. Germline V lookup: CDR1 SGHRS, CDR2 YFSETQ. The CDR3 spans 14 residues. The CDR3 nucleotides read TGCGCCAGCTCCGGAGGACTAGCATTTGACGAGCAGTACTTC. Translating it yields CASSGGLAFDEQYF.

The chain has TRBV25-1 and TRBJ2-5; the D is unclear. With 4 bases removed from V and 5 bases from J, the gap between germline ends came to 11 bases. The length of the CDR3 is 13 residues. The germline gives CDR1 MGHDK, CDR2 SYGVNS. The CDR3 DNA reads TGTGCCAGCAGTGGGGCGTACCGGGAGACCCAGTACTTC. Translation gives CASSGAYRETQYF.

This clonotype has just a few counts. The chain employs TRBV20-1 and TRBJ2-1; D unresolved. This CDR3 is built from 11 residues. Germline CDR1 reads DFQATT; CDR2 reads SNEGSKA (reference sequence). Trimming pared 6 bases from V and 1 base from J, leaving 4 bases between. Written as DNA, the CDR3 is TGCAGTGCCTTTTCCTACAATGAGCAGTTCTTC. The encoded protein is CSAFSYNEQFF.

CDR3 region: CASSVGGTGGQPQHF. The CDR3 DNA reads as TGTGCCAGCAGCGTAGGAGGGACAGGGGGGCAGCCCCAGCATTTT. The chain links TRBV9 to TRBJ1-5; 11 bases match TRBD1. The V gene end was trimmed by 0 bases and the J gene end by 7 bases; junction bases not matched to a gene: 3. The CDR3 loop spans 15 amino acids. CDR1 and CDR2 from the germline V gene are SGDLS and YYNGEE.

The chain links TRBV7-9 to TRBJ2-4; 8 bases fit TRBD2. Judging by the DNA end, TRBJ2-7 fits better; the J call may be wrong. This CDR3 comprises 14 residues. Germline-derived CDR1 and CDR2 are SEHNR and FQNEAQ (reference sequence). Written as DNA, the CDR3 is TGTGCCAGCAGCTTAGCGCGGGAGGTGGACGAGCAGTACTTC. Translating it yields CASSLAREVDEQYF.

The chain is built from TRBV7-2 and TRBJ2-1, with D perhaps matching TRBD1 or TRBD2 (5 bases each). CDR1 SGHTA and CDR2 FQGNSA come from the germline V gene. V lost 5 bases, J lost 8 bases, and 16 bases lay in between. The CDR3 sequence is 14 residues long. The CDR3 reads CASSVRGADYEQFF. CDR3 DNA: TGTGCCAGCAGCGTTAGAGGGGCGGACTATGAGCAGTTCTTC.

Many counts were recorded for this clonotype. The chain links TRBV6-5 to TRBJ2-1; unclear D gene. The V end lost 0 bases, the J end lost 9 bases, and 12 bases lay between the germline ends. Germline V CDR1 and CDR2: MNHEY, SVGAGI. This CDR3 is 14 amino acids long. The CDR3 is CASSYSKSLGEQFF. DNA for the CDR3: TGTGCCAGCAGTTACTCGAAATCCCTGGGTGAGCAGTTCTTC.

This sequence joins TRBV2 and TRBJ2-2, with no clear D. Trimming stripped 6 bases from V and 1 base from J, with 6 bases between. Per the germline V gene, CDR1 is SNHLY and CDR2 is FYNNEI. The CDR3 length is 13 residues. The CDR3 spells CASRKRNTGELFF. CDR3 DNA sequence: TGTGCCAGCAGAAAAAGGAACACCGGGGAGCTGTTTTTT.

This clonotype was observed a few times. The rearrangement uses TRBV2 and TRBJ1-5; TRBD1 matches at 12 bases. The CDR3 consists of 15 residues. Per the germline V gene, CDR1 is SNHLY and CDR2 is FYNNEI. V lost 5 bases and J lost 5; bases outside the gene matches: 4. The CDR3 sequence is CASSSGTGGYQPQHF. The CDR3 nucleotides read TGTGCCAGCAGTTCCGGGACAGGGGGCTATCAGCCCCAGCATTTT.

The rearrangement links TRBV12-3 or TRBV12-4 to TRBJ2-7; D is ambiguous. With 4 bases removed from V and 6 bases from J, the gap between germline ends came to 10 bases. CDR3 length: 12 residues. In DNA form, the CDR3 reads TGTGCCAGCAGTTCCGGCCGGCGCGAGCAGTACTTC. As protein: CASSSGRREQYF.

This clonotype was observed a handful of times. This chain links TRBV15 with TRBJ2-7; D call uncertain. The V gene lost 0 bases and the J gene lost 0 bases, with 6 bases spanning the gap. In germline, CDR1 is LNHNV, CDR2 YYDKDF (reference sequence). The CDR3 length is 14 residues. The DNA for the CDR3 is TGTGCCACCAGCAGAGAGTCAAGCTCCTACGAGCAGTACTTC. Translating it yields CATSRESSSYEQYF.

This clonotype has ten or more counts. J is TRBJ2-5 and V is TRBV29-1; the D gene is possibly TRBD1 (5 bases). The CDR3 spans 13 residues. V shed 6 bases and J shed 4 bases, with 15 bases lying between them. CDR1 is SQVTM and CDR2 is ANQGSEA in the germline V gene. CDR3 sequence (DNA): TGCAGCGTCGTGAGGCTAGGGGCAGAGACCCAGTACTTC. It yields the protein CSVVRLGAETQYF.

This clonotype was observed a few times. V usage is TRBV7-9 and J usage is TRBJ2-5; the match to TRBD2 covers 8 bases. The CDR3 extends over 13 amino acids. Germline V gene sequence: CDR1 SEHNR, CDR2 FQNEAQ (reference sequence). The ends lost 5 bases at V and 3 bases at J; junction bases unmatched: 2. CDR3 nucleotides: TGTGCCAGCAGCGCCGGGGGGGAAGAGACCCAGTACTTC. Translated, it gives CASSAGGEETQYF.

This clonotype has a single count. The chain couples TRBV20-1 to TRBJ2-5; 11 nucleotides match TRBD2. The V gene end was trimmed by 4 bases and the J gene end by 6 bases; junction bases not matched to a gene: 4. This CDR3 is built from 13 residues. Germline V gene sequence: CDR1 DFQATT, CDR2 SNEGSKA (reference sequence). CDR3 nucleotides: TGCAGTGCTAAACTAGCGGGGGTAAAGACCCAGTACTTC. It yields the protein CSAKLAGVKTQYF.

This chain links TRBV3-1 with TRBJ2-4, with 8 bases that match TRBD2. V was pared by 4 bases and J by 5 bases, with 7 bases of the junction left unmatched. From germline, CDR1 is LGHDT and CDR2 YNNKEL (reference sequence). CDR3 length: 15 amino acids. The CDR3: CASSLRGGPQNIQYF. The CDR3 DNA reads as TGTGCCAGCAGCCTCCGGGGGGGCCCCCAAAACATTCAGTACTTC.

This clonotype turned up a few times. The chain couples TRBV6-5 to TRBJ2-3; 10 bases fit TRBD2. Trimming at V came to 4 bases and at J to 14 bases, leaving 9 bases not matched to a gene. Germline V gene lookup returns CDR1 MNHEY and CDR2 SVGAGI. This CDR3 is built from 13 residues. The chain's CDR3 is CASSSTSGRGSYF. CDR3 DNA: TGTGCCAGCAGTTCGACTAGCGGGCGGGGTTCGTATTTT.